The 3 T cell receptor beta chains below all came from one sample that was sequenced in a study of T cells after yellow fever vaccination. TCRdb reprocessed the 5' RACE reads with MiXCR, giving one entry per CDR3 protein. Here the sample spans approximately 550,000 distinct CDR3 sequences, less than 15% being singletons. Sequenced material: PBMCs, taken on the day of the yellow fever booster vaccination. The source is a man aged 25 to 45 who received the YFV17D yellow fever vaccine.

The genes are TRBV9 and TRBJ2-1, with a tentative D call TRBD2 (5 bases). Germline V CDR1 and CDR2: SGDLS, YYNGEE. Between the trimmed V and J ends, which lost 4 bases and 5 bases, there was a span of 22 bases. This CDR3 is 17 amino acids long. The CDR3 nucleotides are TGTGCCAGCAGCCCTCCGGTCGGGATGGGCGCACACAATGAGCAGTTCTTC. Translated: CASSPPVGMGAHNEQFF.

The rearrangement uses TRBV6-1 and TRBJ2-6; D not certain. Germline V CDR1 and CDR2: MNHNS, SASEGT. Trimming stripped 5 bases from V and 1 base from J, with 9 bases between. The CDR3 is made up of 15 amino acids. Here the CDR3 DNA reads TGTGCCAGCAGTCCTCCCCAATCTGGGGCCAACGTCCTGACTTTC. Residues: CASSPPQSGANVLTF.

This chain uses TRBV20-1 with TRBJ2-3, with TRBD2 matching 8 bases. The CDR3 spans 15 residues. Unmatched junction bases numbered 7, after V lost 3 bases and J lost 2 bases. Germline V gene sequence: CDR1 DFQATT, CDR2 SNEGSKA (reference sequence). As DNA, the CDR3 is TGCAGTGCTAGGGGACTAGTGGGGAACACAGATACGCAGTATTTT. Encoded protein: CSARGLVGNTDTQYF.